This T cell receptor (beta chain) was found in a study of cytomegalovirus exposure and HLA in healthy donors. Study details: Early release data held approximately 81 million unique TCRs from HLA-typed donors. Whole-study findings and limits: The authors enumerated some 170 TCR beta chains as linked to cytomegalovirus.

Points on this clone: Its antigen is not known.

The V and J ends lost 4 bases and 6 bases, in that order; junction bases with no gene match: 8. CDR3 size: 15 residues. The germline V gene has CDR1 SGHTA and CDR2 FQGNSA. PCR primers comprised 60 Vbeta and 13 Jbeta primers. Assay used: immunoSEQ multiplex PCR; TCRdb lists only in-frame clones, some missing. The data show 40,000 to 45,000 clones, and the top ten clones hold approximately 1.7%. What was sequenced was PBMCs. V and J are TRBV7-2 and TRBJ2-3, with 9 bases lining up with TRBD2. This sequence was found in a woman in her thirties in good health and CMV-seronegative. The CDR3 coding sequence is TGTGCCAGCAGCTCTAGCGGGATGAGGGCTGATACGCAGTATTTT. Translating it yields CASSSSGMRADTQYF.